The source of this T cell receptor (beta chain) is a study of blood T cell repertoires in COVID-19 (dated by TCRdb to 2018 to 2020). A note on the overall study: Collaborator samples came from the United States, Italy and Spain and covered acute and convalescent phases of COVID-19. The prospective study material was composed of cDNA or gDNA derived from T cells, B-cell-depleted T cells, or PBMCs. Deeply sampled blood TCRbeta repertoires from subjects exposed to, actively infected with, or recovered from COVID-19 were included in the dataset. The repertoires were released in a freely available public database meant as a resource for research on the immune response to SARS-CoV-2. Samples came from the ongoing ImmuneRACE study (first 160 participants) plus 1,254 subjects from 6 global collaborators. Sample metadata almost always included a de-identified subject ID, COVID-19 status, age in years and sex. Where available, HLA class I and class II types were taken from metadata supplied by the sample provider and were not determined by assay-based typing.

This clone was seen once. No cognate antigen has been identified for it. No base qualities exist here, and no much larger clone lies one base off it. The same CDR3 can be traced to other DNA sequences in this sample. In the prospective study, participants were roughly 18 to 90 years old, resided in 24 geographic areas of the United States, and were enrolled through a virtual design. To assign participants to cohorts, the prospective study relied on clinical history that participants themselves reported in a screening survey and a study questionnaire. ImmuneRACE Cohort 3 recovered participants were defined by two consecutive negative NP/OP PCR tests, healthcare professional clearance, or symptom resolution. In the prospective study, mobile phlebotomists collected whole blood, serum and a nasopharyngeal or oropharyngeal swab from each participant. Additional blood draws and questionnaires over a 2-month period could optionally be provided by prospective study participants. Before DNA extraction, blood samples from the prospective study were shipped at room temperature or frozen.

The CDR3 holds 15 amino acids from the cysteine to the phenylalanine. This entry keeps only the CDR3 DNA: 45 bases, framed from base 1. Reading the germline V gene gives CDR1 SGHRS and CDR2 YFSETQ. V loses 2 bases at its end and J loses 5 bases; junction bases beyond the gene matches: 5. Study-wide conclusions, independent of this receptor: How much clinical and demographic metadata was included differed by source and by participant, and the metadata was provided uncurated.

The immunoSEQ Assay, a bias-controlled multiplex PCR, was used to amplify TCRbeta CDR3 regions from genomic DNA. The paper's data handling went like this. The number of nucleated cells in each sample was estimated by amplification of reference gene primers within the assay. Sequence reads were collapsed and filtered to measure the absolute abundance of every unique TCRbeta CDR3 rearrangement. Productive Simpson clonality was computed per sample as the square root of Simpson's diversity index over productive rearrangements. What TCRdb holds here is the immuneACCESS table cut down to in-frame rearrangements. Part of the clones is not present; checked against another copy, under half of the missing clones reflect an unresolved V gene, and the others are unexplained. The V and J calls and the clone size are those of that table, but D and trimming were determined from the DNA. Counted in this sample were 190,000 or so clones; around 90% of them appeared once. The ten top clones hold roughly 8.4% of the sample.

This TCR derives from a woman under 30 who had recovered from COVID-19. The sequenced material came from PBMCs or T cells enriched from blood (not recorded which). The chain uses TRBV5-1 and TRBJ2-5, and 11 junction bases match TRBD2. The DNA reads TGCGCCAGCAGCTTCGGGACTAGCGGAGGGGAGACCCAGTACTTC. Its coded protein is CASSFGTSGGETQYF. With all but the CDR3 taken from the reference TRBV5-1 and TRBJ2-5 genes, the full variable domain is: KAGVTQTPRYLIKTRGQQVTLSCSPISGHRSVSWYQQTPGQGLQFLFEYFSETQRNKGNFPGRFSGRQFSNSRSEMNVSTLELGDSALYLCASSFGTSGGETQYFGPGTRLLVL.